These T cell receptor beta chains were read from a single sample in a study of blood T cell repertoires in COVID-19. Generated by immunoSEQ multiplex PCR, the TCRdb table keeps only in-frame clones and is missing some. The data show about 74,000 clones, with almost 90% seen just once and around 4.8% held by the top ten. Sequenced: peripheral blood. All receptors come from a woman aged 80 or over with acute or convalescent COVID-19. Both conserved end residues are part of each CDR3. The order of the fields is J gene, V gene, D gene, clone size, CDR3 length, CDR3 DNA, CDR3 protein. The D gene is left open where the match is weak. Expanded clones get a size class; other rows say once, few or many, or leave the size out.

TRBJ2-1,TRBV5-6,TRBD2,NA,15,TGTGCCAGCAGCGAGGGACTAGCGGGGACCAATGAGCAGTTCTTC,CASSEGLAGTNEQFF
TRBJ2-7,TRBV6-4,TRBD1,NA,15,TGTGCCAGCAGTGACTCAGTGGACAGGGAGTACGAGCAGTACTTC,CASSDSVDREYEQYF
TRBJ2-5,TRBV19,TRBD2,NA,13,TGTGCCACCCGACTAGCGGGAGCGGAGACCCAGTACTTC,CATRLAGAETQYF
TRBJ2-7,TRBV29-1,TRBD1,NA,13,TGCAGCGCCCGGGACAGGGCCCCCTACGAGCAGTACTTC,CSARDRAPYEQYF
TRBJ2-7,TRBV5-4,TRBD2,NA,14,TGTGCCAGCAGCTCGGAGGCGGGGGTCTACGAGCAGTACTTC,CASSSEAGVYEQYF
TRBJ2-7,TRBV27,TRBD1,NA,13,TGTGCCAGCAGTCCCTACAGGGGCTACGAGCAGTACTTC,CASSPYRGYEQYF
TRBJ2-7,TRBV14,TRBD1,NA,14,TGTGCCAGCAGCCGACAGGGCCTCTCCTACGAGCAGTACTTC,CASSRQGLSYEQYF
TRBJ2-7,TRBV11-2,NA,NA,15,TGTGCCAGCAGCTTAGTCGGGGGTAGCTCCTACGAGCAGTACTTC,CASSLVGGSSYEQYF
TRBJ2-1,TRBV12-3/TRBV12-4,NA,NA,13,TGTGCCAGCAGTCTTGATTGGGGCGATGAGCAGTTCTTC,CASSLDWGDEQFF
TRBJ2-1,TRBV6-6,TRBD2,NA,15,TGTGCCAGCAGTTACGAGGCGGGAGAGTACAATGAGCAGTTCTTC,CASSYEAGEYNEQFF
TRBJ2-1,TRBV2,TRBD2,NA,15,TGTGCCAGCAGTCCGACTAGCGGATCCTACAATGAGCAGTTCTTC,CASSPTSGSYNEQFF
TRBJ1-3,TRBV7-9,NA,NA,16,TGTGCCAGCAGTCACACGACAGAAAACTCTGGAAACACCATATATTTT,CASSHTTENSGNTIYF
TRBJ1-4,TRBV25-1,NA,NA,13,TGTGCCAGCAGTGACAGGCCGGATGAAAAACTGTTTTTT,CASSDRPDEKLFF
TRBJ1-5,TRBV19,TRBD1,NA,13,TGTGCCAGTGACAGGGGTAGCAATCAGCCCCAGCATTTT,CASDRGSNQPQHF
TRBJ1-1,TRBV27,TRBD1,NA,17,TGTGCCAGCAGTCCACGGACAGGGGGCCTAAGGAACACTGAAGCTTTCTTT,CASSPRTGGLRNTEAFF
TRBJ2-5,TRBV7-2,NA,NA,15,TGTGCCAGCAGCCCCCACGGGACATTAGGGGAGACCCAGTACTTC,CASSPHGTLGETQYF
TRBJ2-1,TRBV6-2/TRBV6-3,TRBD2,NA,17,TGTGCCAGCAACCCACTTGGTGGTAGCGGGAGGCCAGGAGAGCAGTTCTTC,CASNPLGGSGRPGEQFF
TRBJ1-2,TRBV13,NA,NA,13,TGTGCCAGCAGCTTACGGGGGGACTATGGCTACACCTTC,CASSLRGDYGYTF
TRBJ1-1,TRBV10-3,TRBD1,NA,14,TGTGCCATCAGTGAGTCGAGGGGGCGGTCTGAAGCTTTCTTT,CAISESRGRSEAFF
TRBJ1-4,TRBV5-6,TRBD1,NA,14,TGTGCCAGCAGCTTGGCGGGACAGGGTGAAAAACTGTTTTTT,CASSLAGQGEKLFF
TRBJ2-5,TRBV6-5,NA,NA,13,TGTGCCAGCAGCGGTACAGGTCAAGAGACCCAGTACTTC,CASSGTGQETQYF
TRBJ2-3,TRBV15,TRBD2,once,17,TGTGCCACCAGCAGAGAATCACTAGCGGGGGGCCGGGATACGCAGTATTTT,CATSRESLAGGRDTQYF
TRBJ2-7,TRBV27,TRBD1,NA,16,TGTGCCAGCAGTCTCTACAGGACAGGGTCATACTACGAGCAGTACTTC,CASSLYRTGSYYEQYF
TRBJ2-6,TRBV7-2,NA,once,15,TGTGCCAGCAGCTTACAGGGGCCTGGGGCCAACGTCCTGACTTTC,CASSLQGPGANVLTF
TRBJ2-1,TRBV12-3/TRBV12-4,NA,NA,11,TGTGCCAGCAGCCCGGACATGGTCAAGTTCTTC,CASSPDMVKFF
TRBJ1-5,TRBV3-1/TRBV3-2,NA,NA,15,TGTGCCAGCAGCCAAGGCCAGGATAGCAATCAGCCCCAGCATTTT,CASSQGQDSNQPQHF
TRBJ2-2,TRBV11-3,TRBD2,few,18,TGTGCCAGCAGCTTAAAATACAGCGGGGCCGTGGGGGCCGGGGAGCTGTTTTTT,CASSLKYSGAVGAGELFF
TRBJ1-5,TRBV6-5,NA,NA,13,TGTGCCAGCAGTTACTCGAGGGGGCAGCCCCAGCATTTT,CASSYSRGQPQHF
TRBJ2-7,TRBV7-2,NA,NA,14,TGTGCCAGCAGCCCCTCTCCCCTTCCCTACGAGCAGTACTTC,CASSPSPLPYEQYF
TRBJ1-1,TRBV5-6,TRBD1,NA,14,TGTGCCAGCAGCTTGGAGGGGGCCAACACTGAAGCTTTCTTT,CASSLEGANTEAFF
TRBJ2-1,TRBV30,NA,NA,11,TGTGCCTGGAGCCGACTGGATGAGCAGTTCTTC,CAWSRLDEQFF
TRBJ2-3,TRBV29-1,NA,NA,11,TGCAGCGTTGAACCCCTAGATACGCAGTATTTT,CSVEPLDTQYF
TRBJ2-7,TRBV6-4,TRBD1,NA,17,TGTGCCAGCAGTGATCCCGACAGGGGACCTCCCCCTTACGAGCAGTACTTC,CASSDPDRGPPPYEQYF
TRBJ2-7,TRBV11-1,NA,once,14,TGTGCCAGCAGCTTCAGCGGTTCCTCCTACGAGCAGTACTTC,CASSFSGSSYEQYF
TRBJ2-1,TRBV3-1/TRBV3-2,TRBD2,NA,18,TGTGCCAGCAGCCCCCGGTGGAGCGGGGGGGCCGGGTACAATGAGCAGTTCTTC,CASSPRWSGGAGYNEQFF
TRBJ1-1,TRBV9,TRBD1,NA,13,TGTGCCAGCAGCGTCACAGGGGGCACTGAAGCTTTCTTT,CASSVTGGTEAFF
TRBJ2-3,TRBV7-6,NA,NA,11,TGTGCCGTCGGAGATCAAGATACGCAGTATTTT,CAVGDQDTQYF
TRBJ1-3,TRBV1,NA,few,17,TGCACCAGCAGCTTCAATAGGGACAGGGGTCCTGGAAACACCATATATTTT,CTSSFNRDRGPGNTIYF
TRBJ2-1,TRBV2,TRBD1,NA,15,TGTGCCGGCTCAGGGAGGACAGGGAGCTACAATGAGCAGTTCTTC,CAGSGRTGSYNEQFF
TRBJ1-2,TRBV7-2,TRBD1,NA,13,TGTGCCAGCAGCTTAGGGCAGGGGGATGGCTACACCTTC,CASSLGQGDGYTF
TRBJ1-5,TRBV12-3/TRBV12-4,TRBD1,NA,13,TGTGCCAGCAGTTTCGGACAGGACCGGCCCCAGCATTTT,CASSFGQDRPQHF